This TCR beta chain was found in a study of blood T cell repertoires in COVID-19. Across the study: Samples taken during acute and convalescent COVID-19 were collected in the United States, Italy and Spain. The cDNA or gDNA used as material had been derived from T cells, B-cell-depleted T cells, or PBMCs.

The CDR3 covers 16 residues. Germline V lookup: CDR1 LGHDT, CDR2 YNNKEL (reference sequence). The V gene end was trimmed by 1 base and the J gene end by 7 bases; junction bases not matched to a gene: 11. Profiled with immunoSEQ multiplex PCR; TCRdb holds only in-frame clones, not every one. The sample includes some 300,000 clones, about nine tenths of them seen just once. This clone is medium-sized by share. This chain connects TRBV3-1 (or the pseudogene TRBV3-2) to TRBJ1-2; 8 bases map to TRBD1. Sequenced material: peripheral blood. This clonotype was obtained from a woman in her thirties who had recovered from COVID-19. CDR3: CASSQGLVGQGSGYTF. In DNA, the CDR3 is TGTGCCAGCAGCCAAGGTTTAGTTGGACAGGGAAGTGGCTACACCTTC.